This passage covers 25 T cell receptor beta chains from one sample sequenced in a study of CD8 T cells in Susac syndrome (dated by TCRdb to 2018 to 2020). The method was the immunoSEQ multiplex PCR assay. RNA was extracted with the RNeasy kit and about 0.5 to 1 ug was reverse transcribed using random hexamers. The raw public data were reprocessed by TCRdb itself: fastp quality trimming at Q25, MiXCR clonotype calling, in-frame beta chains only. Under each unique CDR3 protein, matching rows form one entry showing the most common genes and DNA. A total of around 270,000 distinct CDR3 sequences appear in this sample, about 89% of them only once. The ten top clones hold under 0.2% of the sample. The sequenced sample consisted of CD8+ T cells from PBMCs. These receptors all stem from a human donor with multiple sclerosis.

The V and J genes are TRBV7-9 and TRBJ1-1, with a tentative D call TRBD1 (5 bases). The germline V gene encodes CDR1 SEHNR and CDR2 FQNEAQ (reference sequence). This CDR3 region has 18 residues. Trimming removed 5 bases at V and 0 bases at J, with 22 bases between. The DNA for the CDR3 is TGTGCCAGCAGCCCAAGGACACTCCTTTCCGGCATGAACACTGAAGCTTTCTTT. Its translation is CASSPRTLLSGMNTEAFF.

The CDR3 DNA reads as TGCGCCAGCAGCCCGGCAGTGGGACAGGGGAGATACGAGCAGTACTTC. Its translation: CASSPAVGQGRYEQYF. The chain is built from TRBV5-1 and TRBJ2-7, with 10 bases lining up with TRBD1. There are 16 residues in the CDR3. Losses at the gene ends were 4 bases for V and 4 bases for J; bases not matched to a gene: 11. Germline CDR1 and CDR2: SGHRS and YFSETQ.

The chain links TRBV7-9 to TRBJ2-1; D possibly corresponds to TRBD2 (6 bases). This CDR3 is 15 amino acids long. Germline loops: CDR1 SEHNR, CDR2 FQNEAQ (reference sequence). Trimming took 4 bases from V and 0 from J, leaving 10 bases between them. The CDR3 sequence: CASSSSASSYNEQFF. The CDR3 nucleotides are TGTGCCAGCAGCTCTAGCGCCAGCTCCTACAATGAGCAGTTCTTC.

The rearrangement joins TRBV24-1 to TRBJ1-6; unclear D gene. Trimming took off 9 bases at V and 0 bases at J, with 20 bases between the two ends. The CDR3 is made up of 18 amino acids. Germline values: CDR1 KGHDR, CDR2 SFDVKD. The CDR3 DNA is TGTGCCACCCGTCCTCTTTGGGGTCGAAGCTCCTATAATTCACCCCTCCACTTT. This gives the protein CATRPLWGRSSYNSPLHF.

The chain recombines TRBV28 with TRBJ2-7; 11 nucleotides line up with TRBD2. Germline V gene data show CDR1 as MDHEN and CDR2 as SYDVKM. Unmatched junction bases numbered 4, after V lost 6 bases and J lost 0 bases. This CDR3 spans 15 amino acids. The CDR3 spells CASSVAGGASYEQYF. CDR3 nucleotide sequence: TGTGCCAGCAGCGTAGCGGGGGGGGCCTCCTACGAGCAGTACTTC.

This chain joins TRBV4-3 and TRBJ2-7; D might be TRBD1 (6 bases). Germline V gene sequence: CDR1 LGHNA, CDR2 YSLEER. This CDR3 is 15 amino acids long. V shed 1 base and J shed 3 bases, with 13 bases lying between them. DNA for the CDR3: TGCGCCAGCAGCCAAGGGGCCAGAGGGGGCTACGAGCAGTACTTC. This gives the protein CASSQGARGGYEQYF.

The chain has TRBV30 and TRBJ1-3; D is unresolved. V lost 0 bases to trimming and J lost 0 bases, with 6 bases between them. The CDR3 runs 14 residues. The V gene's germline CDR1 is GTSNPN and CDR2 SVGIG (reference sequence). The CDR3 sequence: CAWSVDISGNTIYF. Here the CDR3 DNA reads TGTGCCTGGAGTGTAGATATCTCTGGAAACACCATATATTTT.

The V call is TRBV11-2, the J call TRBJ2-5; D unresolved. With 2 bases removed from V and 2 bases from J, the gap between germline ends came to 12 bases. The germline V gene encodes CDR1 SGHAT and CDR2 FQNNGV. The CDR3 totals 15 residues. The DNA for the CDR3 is TGTGCCAGCAGCTTAATGAGGCTGGAACAAGAGACCCAGTACTTC. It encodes CASSLMRLEQETQYF.

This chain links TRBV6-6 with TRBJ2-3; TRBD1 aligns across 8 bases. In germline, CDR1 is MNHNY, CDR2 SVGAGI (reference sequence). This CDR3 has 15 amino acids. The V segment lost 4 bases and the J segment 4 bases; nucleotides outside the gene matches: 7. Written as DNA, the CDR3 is TGTGCCAGCAGTTTCCGGGACAGGTTCTCAGATACGCAGTATTTT. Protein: CASSFRDRFSDTQYF.

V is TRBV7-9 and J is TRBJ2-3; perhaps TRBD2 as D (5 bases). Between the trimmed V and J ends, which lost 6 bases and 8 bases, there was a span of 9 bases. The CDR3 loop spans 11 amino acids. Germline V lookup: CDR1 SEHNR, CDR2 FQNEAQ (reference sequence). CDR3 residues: CASRPGGTQYF. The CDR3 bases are TGTGCCAGCAGGCCCGGAGGTACGCAGTATTTT.

This CDR3 reads CASSQAVSTGELFF. DNA for the CDR3: TGTGCCAGCAGCCAAGCCGTCAGCACCGGGGAGCTGTTTTTT. V gene TRBV3-1 combines with J gene TRBJ2-2; D gene unclear. The CDR3 spans 14 residues. CDR1 is LGHDT, CDR2 YNNKEL, per germline (reference sequence). V lost 1 base and J 4 bases, leaving 7 bases between the germline ends. The full variable domain, completed using reference TRBV3-1 and TRBJ2-2, is DTAVSQTPKYLVTQMGNDKSIKCEQNLGHDTMYWYKQDSKKFLKIMFSYNNKELIINETVPNRFSPKSPDKAHLNLHINSLELGDSAVYFCASSQAVSTGELFFGEGSRLTVL.

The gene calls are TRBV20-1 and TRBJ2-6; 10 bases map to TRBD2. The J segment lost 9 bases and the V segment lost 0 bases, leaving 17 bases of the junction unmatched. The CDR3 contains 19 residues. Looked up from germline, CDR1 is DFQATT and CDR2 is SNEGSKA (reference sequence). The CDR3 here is CSARERPSGSPPLINVLTF. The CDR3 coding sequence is TGCAGTGCTAGAGAGAGGCCTAGCGGGAGCCCTCCCCTAATCAACGTCCTGACTTTC.

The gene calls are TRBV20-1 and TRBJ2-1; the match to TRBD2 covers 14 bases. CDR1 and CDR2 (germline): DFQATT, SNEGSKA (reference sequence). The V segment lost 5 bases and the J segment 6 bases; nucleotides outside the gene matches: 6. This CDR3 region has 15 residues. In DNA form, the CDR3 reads TGCAGTGCTCAACCAGGACTAGCGGGAGGCAATGAGCAGTTCTTC. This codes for CSAQPGLAGGNEQFF.

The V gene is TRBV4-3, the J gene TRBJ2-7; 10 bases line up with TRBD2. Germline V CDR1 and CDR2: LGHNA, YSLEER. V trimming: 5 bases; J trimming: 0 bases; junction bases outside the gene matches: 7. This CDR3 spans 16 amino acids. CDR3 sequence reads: CASSFGSGGDSYEQYF. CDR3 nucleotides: TGCGCCAGCAGCTTTGGCAGCGGGGGGGACTCCTACGAGCAGTACTTC.

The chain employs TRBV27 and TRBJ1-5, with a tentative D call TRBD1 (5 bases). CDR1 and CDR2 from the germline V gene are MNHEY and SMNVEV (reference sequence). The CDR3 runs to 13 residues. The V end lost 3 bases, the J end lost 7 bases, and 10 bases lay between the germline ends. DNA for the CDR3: TGTGCCAGCAGTTTCAGGGCGGGGCAGCCCCAGCATTTT. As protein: CASSFRAGQPQHF.

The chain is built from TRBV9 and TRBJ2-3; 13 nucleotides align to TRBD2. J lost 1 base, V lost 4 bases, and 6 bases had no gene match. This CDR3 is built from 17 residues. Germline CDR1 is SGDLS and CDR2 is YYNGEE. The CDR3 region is CASSRTGTSGGTDTQYF. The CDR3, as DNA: TGTGCCAGCAGCCGAACGGGGACTAGCGGGGGCACAGATACGCAGTATTTT.

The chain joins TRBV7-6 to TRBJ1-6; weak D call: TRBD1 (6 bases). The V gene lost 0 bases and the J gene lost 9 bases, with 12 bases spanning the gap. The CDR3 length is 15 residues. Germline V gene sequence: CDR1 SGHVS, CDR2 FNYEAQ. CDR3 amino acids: CASSLATTGFSPLHF. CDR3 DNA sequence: TGTGCCAGCAGCTTAGCAACCACAGGGTTTTCACCCCTCCACTTT. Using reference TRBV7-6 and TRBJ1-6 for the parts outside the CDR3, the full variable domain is GAGVSQSPRYKVTKRGQDVALRCDPISGHVSLYWYRQALGQGPEFLTYFNYEAQQDKSGLPNDRFSAERPEGSISTLTIQRTEQRDSAMYRCASSLATTGFSPLHFGNGTRLTVT.

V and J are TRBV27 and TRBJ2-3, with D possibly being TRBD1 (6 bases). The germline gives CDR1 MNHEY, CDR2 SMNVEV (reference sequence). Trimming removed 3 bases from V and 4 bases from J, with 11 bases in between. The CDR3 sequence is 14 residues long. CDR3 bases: TGTGCCAGCAGTTTCGGCAGGGGCGCAGATACGCAGTATTTT. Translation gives CASSFGRGADTQYF.

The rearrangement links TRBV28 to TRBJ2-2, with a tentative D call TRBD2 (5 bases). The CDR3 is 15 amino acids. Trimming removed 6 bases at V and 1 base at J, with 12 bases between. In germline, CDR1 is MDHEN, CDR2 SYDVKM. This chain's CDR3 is CASSRGRWNTGELFF. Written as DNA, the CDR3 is TGTGCCAGCAGCCGAGGGCGCTGGAACACCGGGGAGCTGTTTTTT. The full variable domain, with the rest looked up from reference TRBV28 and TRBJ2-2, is DVKVTQSSRYLVKRTGEKVFLECVQDMDHENMFWYRQDPGLGLRLIYFSYDVKMKEKGDIPEGYSVSREKKERFSLILESASTNQTSMYLCASSRGRWNTGELFFGEGSRLTVL.

CDR3 bases: TGCGCCAGCAGCGGGGGGCCAGGGCGCCCCTACGAGCAGTACTTC. It is translated as CASSGGPGRPYEQYF. V is TRBV5-1 and J is TRBJ2-7; either TRBD1 or TRBD2 may supply D (6 bases each). Deletions cut 4 bases from V and 2 bases from J, with 16 bases between. This CDR3 region has 15 residues. CDR1 is SGHRS and CDR2 is YFSETQ in the germline V gene.

CDR3 amino acids: CASSELGTGGVYEQFF. In DNA form, the CDR3 reads TGTGCCAGCAGTGAATTGGGGACAGGGGGCGTTTATGAGCAGTTCTTC. The V call is TRBV25-1, the J call TRBJ2-1; 12 nucleotides line up with TRBD1. After removal of 1 base from V and 8 bases from J, the junction contained 6 bases not matched to a gene. Germline-derived CDR1 and CDR2 are MGHDK and SYGVNS. CDR3 length equals 16 residues.

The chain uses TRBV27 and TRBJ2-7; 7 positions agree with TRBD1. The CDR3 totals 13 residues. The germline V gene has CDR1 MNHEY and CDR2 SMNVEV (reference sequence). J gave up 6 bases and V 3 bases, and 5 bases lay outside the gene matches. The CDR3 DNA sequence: TGTGCCAGCAGTTTGGGACAGACCAGCGAGCAGTACTTC. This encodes CASSLGQTSEQYF.

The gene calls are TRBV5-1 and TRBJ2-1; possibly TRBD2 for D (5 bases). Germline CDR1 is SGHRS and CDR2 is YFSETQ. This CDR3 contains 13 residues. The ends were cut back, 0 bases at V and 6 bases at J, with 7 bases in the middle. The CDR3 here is CASSLGTPNEQFF. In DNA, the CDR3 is TGCGCCAGCAGCTTGGGGACTCCCAATGAGCAGTTCTTC.

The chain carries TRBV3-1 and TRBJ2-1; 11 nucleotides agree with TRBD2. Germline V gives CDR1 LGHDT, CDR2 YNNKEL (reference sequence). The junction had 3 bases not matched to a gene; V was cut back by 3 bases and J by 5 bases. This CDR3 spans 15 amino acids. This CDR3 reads CASSQILAGDNEQFF. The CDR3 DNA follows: TGTGCCAGCAGCCAGATACTAGCGGGGGACAATGAGCAGTTCTTC.

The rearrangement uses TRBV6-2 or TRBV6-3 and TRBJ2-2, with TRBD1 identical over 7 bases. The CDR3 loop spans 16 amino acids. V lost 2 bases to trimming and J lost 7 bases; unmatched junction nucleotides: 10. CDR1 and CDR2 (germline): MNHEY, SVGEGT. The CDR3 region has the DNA TGTGCCAGCAGTTACCACCGGGGACAGCTAAGCGGGGAGCTGTTTTTT. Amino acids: CASSYHRGQLSGELFF.